This T cell receptor beta chain was obtained from a study of T cells in Graves' hyperthyroidism and ophthalmopathy. Study-wide results and caveats: Stable hyperthyroidism and ophthalmopathy were separated using 13 V-J signatures.

Trimming removed 3 bases from V and 6 bases from J; junction bases left unmatched: 3. The CDR3 contains 14 residues. Germline CDR1 reads SGHTA; CDR2 reads FQGNSA. Amplification yielded TCR beta CDR3 regions, with RNA transcripts as the source. HTBI primers were used for first-round RT-PCR of the TCR CDR3. Using its own MiXCR run on the multiplex PCR reads, TCRdb lists one record per CDR3 protein. The sample lists just under 750,000 distinct CDR3 sequences; 35% were seen once. The table lists this clonotype with many counts. Antigen specificity is unknown. The hyperthyroidism was newly diagnosed and had lasted under 2 months; the patients were aged 18 to 65. Diagnosis rested on symptoms, serum thyroxine and TRAb, thyroid ultrasound, and orbital computed tomography.

The chain employs TRBV7-2 and TRBJ1-5, with TRBD1 matching 9 bases. The clonotype comes from a woman aged 40 to 55 with Graves' hyperthyroidism. Source material: blood. CDR3 region: CASSFTGGSQPQHF. The DNA of the CDR3 is TGTGCCAGCAGCTTTACAGGGGGCAGTCAGCCCCAGCATTTT.